Sequencing of this TCR beta chain was carried out in a study of regulatory T cells in long-lasting Graves disease. Assembly of TCR beta libraries relied on iRepertoire HTBI primers together with Arm-PCR of CDR3 regions. A single record per CDR3 protein comes from TCRdb applying MiXCR to the multiplex PCR reads. Among about 560,000 distinct CDR3 sequences listed, 15% to 20% were seen once. The CDR3 sequence is 13 residues long. V gave up 6 bases and J gave up 4 bases; unmatched junction bases: 1. Germline-derived CDR1 and CDR2 are MNHNS and SASEGT. Time point specified: newly diagnosed GD, antithyroid drugs for less than 3 months. Researchers made the TCR library from RNA that was extracted from PBMCs. These data also featured in a second study, about T cells in Graves' hyperthyroidism and ophthalmopathy. That work contributes: First-round RT-PCR with HTBI primers amplified the TCR CDR3 region.

The chain carries TRBV6-1 and TRBJ1-3; 9 nucleotides match TRBD1. The sample consisted of peripheral blood mononuclear cells (PBMCs), taken at new diagnosis, from a patient treated with antithyroid drugs. The receptor's source is a man aged 18-30 years with Graves disease. This CDR3 is CASRGTGGNTIYF. The CDR3, as DNA: TGTGCCAGCAGGGGGACAGGGGGAAACACCATATATTTT.